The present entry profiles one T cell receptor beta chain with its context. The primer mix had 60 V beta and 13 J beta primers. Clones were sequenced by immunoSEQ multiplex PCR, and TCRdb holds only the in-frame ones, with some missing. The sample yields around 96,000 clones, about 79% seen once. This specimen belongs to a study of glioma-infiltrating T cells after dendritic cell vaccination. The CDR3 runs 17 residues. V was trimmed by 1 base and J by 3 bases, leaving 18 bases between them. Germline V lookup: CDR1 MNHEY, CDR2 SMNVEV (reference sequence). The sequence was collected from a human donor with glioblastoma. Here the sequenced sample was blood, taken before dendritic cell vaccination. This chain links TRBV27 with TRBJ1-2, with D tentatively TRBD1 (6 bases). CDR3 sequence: CASSLLGGGLLDYGYTF. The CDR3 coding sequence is TGTGCCAGCAGTTTATTAGGGGGAGGGCTTCTTGACTATGGCTACACCTTC.